Sequencing of this T cell receptor beta chain was carried out in a study of T cell repertoires in cytomegalovirus infection (dated by TCRdb to about 2019). With respect to the entire study: Alongside well-studied HLA-B-restricted epitopes, the peptide stimulations were aimed at recently identified HLA-C-restricted CMV epitopes, whose presentation resists viral immunomodulation. Because public TCR beta signatures pointed to carriage of CMV infection together with the matching HLA type, the HLA type of each donor mattered for the analysis. Summary of the overall study and its limitations: The ex vivo response was dominated by HLA-C-restricted CMV-specific TCR beta clonotypes, which also provided the single most frequent clonotype in two of eight donors. Carriers of CMV infection plus the relevant HLA type were discriminated by the cumulative frequency of public TCR beta family members in the study cohort and in an independent approximately 350-donor cohort.

This sample's treatment or condition label indicates: in vitro stimulation with specific CMV peptide epitopes to enrich CMV-specific T cells. Instrument used: Illumina HiSeq 1500. Starting from the raw public reads, TCRdb applied fastp trimming at Q25, assembled clones with MiXCR and retained in-frame beta chains. Duplicate CDR3 protein sequences are folded into a single record with the most common DNA and genes. The sample table lists hundreds of thousands of distinct CDR3 sequences, roughly 43% of them with a count of one. 40% to 50% of the sample is held by the ten biggest clonotypes. With regard to this clonotype: It lacks a known antigen. No much larger clone is present one base from it, and per-base qualities are unavailable.

The CDR3, cysteine through phenylalanine, is 15 amino acids long. Of the read, only the CDR3 DNA is kept; its 45 bases are in frame from base 1. For this chain, trimming is 4 bases at the V end and 0 bases at the J end, and the number of junction bases without a gene match is 4. According to the germline V gene, CDR1 reads MGHRA and CDR2 reads YSYEKL. Specimen: cultured PBMCs, collected from culture after CMV antigen stimulation. The chain links TRBV4-1 with TRBJ2-7, and TRBD2 matches 9 of the central bases. The sequence derives from a human donor in good health (CMV status not recorded). Some clones in this sample may be carry-over from other donors' samples. CDR3 reads: CASSLRLADSYEQYF. The bases are TGCGCCAGCAGCCTCAGACTAGCGGACTCCTACGAGCAGTACTTC.